This T cell receptor (beta chain) was documented in a study of blood T cells in healthy people across ages. A J-beta primer mix and a sample-barcoded 5' primer were used in a second PCR of about 7 to 11 cycles. Via MiXCR, TCRdb re-called the 5' RACE reads, giving one row per CDR3 protein. The repertoire includes roughly 790,000 distinct CDR3 sequences, approximately 39% of them detected once, and 20% to 25% sits in the top ten. This clonotype appeared a few times. What was sequenced was blood. The receptor's source is a woman aged 55-70 years in good health.

In DNA, the CDR3 is TGTGCCAGCAGTTTCCGAGGGCGGGACGATGAGCAGTTCTTC. Protein sequence: CASSFRGRDDEQFF. The chain combines TRBV7-9 with TRBJ2-1; weak D call: TRBD2 (6 bases). Trimming took off 6 bases at V and 8 bases at J, with 17 bases between the two ends. The germline gives CDR1 SEHNR, CDR2 FQNEAQ (reference sequence). The CDR3 extends over 14 amino acids.